This T cell receptor (beta chain) appears in the sequencing data of a study of shared clonotypes between healthy human individuals. Study-level information: CD4 naive and memory got three plates each, CD8 naive two, CD8 memory one. Whole-study findings and limits: The rarefaction results pointed to incomplete sorted-subset sequencing despite large depth. Approximately 5% was the fraction of naive CD4 clonotypes found shared across four donors.

Trimming cost V 0 bases and J 4 bases, with 11 bases left between them. The germline V gene has CDR1 SGDLS and CDR2 YYNGEE. This CDR3 comprises 15 residues. About this clone itself: No antigen is known for it.

The data were produced by immunoSEQ multiplex PCR, yet TCRdb's version contains in-frame clones alone and is incomplete. Here the sample spans some 2.1 million clones, less than 95% being singletons. Positively selected for CCR7, the CD45RO-negative cells used as naive CD8 cells excluded terminally differentiated effector memory CD45RA+ cells. This clonotype was sampled from a man aged 18 to 30 in good health. The V gene is TRBV9, the J gene TRBJ1-3; TRBD1 is a possible D gene (5 bases). Sequencing input: naive CD8+ T cells sorted from blood. This CDR3 is CASSVAGSFGNTIYF. The DNA for the CDR3 is TGTGCCAGCAGCGTAGCAGGGAGTTTCGGAAACACCATATATTTT.